The TCR beta chain described here comes from a study of CD8+ T cells in alopecia areata. The overall study: The study gave treated patients oral tofacitinib at 5 to 10 mg twice daily.

Comment on this clone: The antigen is undetermined.

Between the trimmed V and J ends, which lost 1 base and 4 bases, there was a span of 13 bases. Germline V gene data show CDR1 as MGHRA and CDR2 as YSYEKL. CDR3 length: 15 residues. Those with alopecia areata gave lesional scalp punch biopsies and peripheral blood. Study outcomes and limitations: Higher clonality was seen in lesional scalp than in normal scalp, especially in alopecia totalis/universalis. In scalp samples, resident alphabeta T cells of normal skin are also sequenced.

Isolated RNA was reverse transcribed into cDNA used as the sequencing template. Assay: immunoSEQ multiplex PCR; the TCRdb copy retains only in-frame clones and omits some. The sample consists of approximately 63,000 clones, approximately 58% of them appearing once. The material sequenced was CD8+ T cells sorted from blood, taken at week 0. The genes are TRBV4-1 and TRBJ1-1; TRBD1 is a possible D gene (5 bases). The receptor was derived from a human donor with alopecia areata. This CDR3 reads CASSQARSGSTEAFF. CDR3 sequence (DNA): TGCGCCAGCAGCCAAGCTAGGTCAGGGTCCACTGAAGCTTTCTTT.